This TCR beta chain was profiled in a study of STAT5B mutations in CD4+ large granular lymphocyte leukemia. In the study overall: Among healthy donors, a particular HLA allele went with more CDR3 'QG' motifs.

Study results and caveats: Higher CD4+ than CD8+ T-LGLL clonality might reflect small sample size. Patient CD4-sorted repertoires looked more clonal than healthy CD4+ repertoires, even without putative leukemic clones. Compared with healthy controls (2/35), patient top clones favored TRBV06 (8/27).

To note about this clone: Antigen unknown.

The CDR3 extends over 16 amino acids. Germline V lookup: CDR1 MNHEY, CDR2 SVGAGI. Trimming took 0 bases from V and 9 from J, leaving 20 bases between them. The method was immunoSEQ multiplex PCR; TCRdb's version includes in-frame clones alone and lacks a portion of them. The data contain about 31,000 clones, roughly 91% of them seen just once; the ten biggest clones take up around 0.38%. The sequence derives from a human donor in good health. The sample was CD4+ T cells from blood buffy coats. The V and J genes are TRBV6-5 and TRBJ1-1; D gene unclear. The CDR3 sequence is CASSYSASTSRGKAFF. The CDR3 nucleotides read TGTGCCAGCAGTTACTCGGCTTCGACCTCCCGCGGAAAAGCTTTCTTT.